This T cell receptor beta chain was identified in a study of Tregs in tolerant kidney transplant recipients (dated by TCRdb to 2018 to 2020). Notes on the research overall: Transplants used related donors with nonmyeloablative bone marrow transplantation; mixed chimerism was transient in the human trials. The study used TCRbeta sequencing to identify donor-specific regulatory T cells before combined kidney and bone marrow transplantation, then tracked those cells after transplant. General conclusions and limits of the study: The study was constrained by small patient numbers, and validation of the findings is required in larger populations and under other immunosuppression protocols. The most biologically relevant and donor-specific TCRbeta repertoire appeared to be identified by expanding Tregs with activated donor B cells. For some patients, the PCR primers changed as time went on, which meant samples from those patients could not be compared with one another at the nucleotide level. Biological reproducibility was not directly assessed, although technical replication error appeared to be minimal. In tolerant patients, the expansion of donor-specific Tregs was greater than global Treg expansion, suggesting that the expansion was antigen-driven rather than nonspecific.

For TCRbeta CDR3 sequencing, genomic DNA was extracted from sorted cells using the QIAGEN DNeasy Blood and Tissue Kit. High-throughput TCRbeta CDR3 sequencing, including PCR amplification with bias correction and internal controls, was performed commercially through immunoSEQ. The original pipeline was this. Unique productive TCRbeta sequences were defined by CDR3 nucleotide sequence when primers matched and otherwise by CDR3 amino acid sequence together with Vbeta and Jbeta genes. To correct sorting error, sequences shared between sorted populations at a frequency ratio of 2:1 or less were removed; the rest were assigned to the higher population. A sequence was defined as donor-reactive if the sequence was expanded at least 5-fold in CFSE-low cells compared with unstimulated cells and had a frequency of at least 0.01% in CFSE-low cells. Repertoire divergence was quantified by Jensen-Shannon divergence using the top 100 TCRbeta sequences ranked by frequency. For any sample with multiple sequencing runs, sorting error was corrected in each run separately before the runs were pooled. TCRdb took this table from immuneACCESS and kept in-frame rearrangements with V and J called. Such tables lack part of the clones; where checked against another copy, unresolved V genes explain under half of the gap, and the rest is unexplained. D and trimming come from the DNA, and the V and J calls and clone size come from that table. The table for this sample lists 50,000 to 85,000 clones; 80% to 95% of them were counted only once. Approximately 10% of the sample is in the top ten clones.

According to the study, the label for this sample's time point signals: blood sample drawn before combined kidney and bone marrow transplant. Unstimulated Tregs (CD4+CD25+CD127-), CD4+ non-Tregs (CD4+CD25-), CD4 and CD8 cells were FACS-sorted from thawed PBMCs. The patients were a few recipients of combined kidney and bone marrow transplants from the ITN036ST trial, and samples were available only from these trial subjects. Healthy control blood was processed by Ficoll density gradient to PBMCs and cryopreserved; patient PBMCs were collected before and after transplant. As to this clone: This receptor's antigen is unknown. Qualities for individual bases were not recorded, and no much larger clone is one base off.

The CDR3 measures 16 amino acids from cysteine to phenylalanine. The read is trimmed to its CDR3 DNA, 48 bases read in frame from base 1. V is cut back by 3 bases and J by 1 base, with 6 bases in the junction unmatched. CDR1 and CDR2 are drawn from the germline V gene: MGHRA, YSYEKL. The starting material was CD8+ T cells from blood, obtained before the transplant. This clonotype originated in a human donor who received a combined kidney and bone marrow transplant. Recombination linked TRBV4-1 to TRBJ2-7; 10 nucleotides in the junction match TRBD1. The base sequence is TGCGCCAGCAGCCATGGACCGGGACAGGGGTCCTACGAGCAGTACTTC. This codes for CASSHGPGQGSYEQYF.